The entry below gives a single TCR beta chain sequence along with its context. The data are from a study of T-cell memory formation after mild COVID-19. The wider study: Across donors, TCR clusters were largely donor specific.

Between the trimmed V and J ends, which lost 3 bases and 10 bases, there was a span of 9 bases. CDR1 and CDR2 (germline): LNHDA, SQIVND (reference sequence). The CDR3 contains 11 residues. TCRdb redid the calling of the 5' RACE reads with MiXCR, one entry per CDR3 protein. This repertoire shows approximately 580,000 distinct CDR3 sequences, about a fifth found once; its top ten account for approximately 12%. The chain has TRBV19 and TRBJ1-1; perhaps TRBD1 as D (5 bases). Material: PBMCs or a T cell subset sorted from them (not recorded which). The clonotype originates from an adult woman who had mild COVID-19 (a few samples of this study predate the infection). Cell type and time point are not known. CDR3 in amino acids: CASSIGGRAFF. In DNA, the CDR3 is TGTGCCAGTAGTATCGGGGGACGAGCTTTCTTT.